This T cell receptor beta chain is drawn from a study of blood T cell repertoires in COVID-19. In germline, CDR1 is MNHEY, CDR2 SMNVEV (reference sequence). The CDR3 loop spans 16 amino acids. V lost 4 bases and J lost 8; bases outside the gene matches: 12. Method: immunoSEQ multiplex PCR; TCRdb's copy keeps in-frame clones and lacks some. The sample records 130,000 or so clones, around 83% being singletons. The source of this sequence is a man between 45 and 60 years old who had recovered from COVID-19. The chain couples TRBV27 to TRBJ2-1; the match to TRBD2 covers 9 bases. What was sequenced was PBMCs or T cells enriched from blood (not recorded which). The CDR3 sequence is CASSSPRGGPTDEQFF. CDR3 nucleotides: TGTGCCAGCAGTTCCCCGCGGGGGGGCCCCACAGATGAGCAGTTCTTC.